This TCR beta chain was captured by sequencing in a study of T cells in Graves' hyperthyroidism and ophthalmopathy. Study context: At initial diagnosis, before any treatment had begun, peripheral blood was obtained.

Study-wide points: Peripheral blood also featured most of the thyroid clonotypes expanded above 0.001.

RNA transcripts provided the source from which TCR beta CDR3 regions were amplified. Carried out on the TCR CDR3, a first-round RT-PCR used the HTBI primer set. TCRdb reprocessed the multiplex PCR reads with MiXCR, giving one entry per CDR3 protein. Here the sample spans about 420,000 distinct CDR3 sequences, around 16% being singletons. Trimming stripped 0 bases from V and 4 bases from J, with 16 bases between. Germline lookup yields CDR1 DFQATT and CDR2 SNEGSKA (reference sequence). This CDR3 contains 15 residues. This clonotype was detected ten times or more. The antigen is not known. The study excluded patients with uncontrolled infection, other autoimmune disease, pregnancy or lactation.

Sequencing was performed on blood. This TCR came from a woman younger than 35 with Graves' hyperthyroidism. The chain joins TRBV20-1 to TRBJ2-7, with D perhaps being TRBD1 or TRBD2 (7 bases each). CDR3 sequence: CSAREARGGVYEQYF. For the CDR3, the DNA is TGCAGTGCTAGAGAGGCCAGGGGGGGGGTTTACGAGCAGTACTTC.